These 26 T cell receptor beta chains came from one sample sequenced in a study of blood T cell repertoires in COVID-19. Measured with immunoSEQ multiplex PCR; TCRdb has only the in-frame clones, and not every one. The table shows around 59,000 clones, with more than 60% occurring only once. What was sequenced was peripheral blood. The receptors stem from a woman in her forties or fifties with active or convalescent COVID-19.

The CDR3 sequence: CASSPPSGTGGYEQYF. As DNA, the CDR3 is TGTGCCAGCTCACCACCATCCGGGACAGGGGGCTACGAGCAGTACTTC. The gene calls are TRBV18 and TRBJ2-7; 11 bases fit TRBD1. The germline CDR1 and CDR2 sequences are KGHSH and LQKENI. Unmatched junction bases numbered 4, after V lost 0 bases and J lost 3 bases. The CDR3 runs 16 residues.

The chain carries TRBV10-3 and TRBJ1-5, with D possibly TRBD1 on 5 matching bases. The CDR3 has 13 amino acids. Germline V lookup: CDR1 ENHRY, CDR2 SYGVKD. V lost 9 bases to trimming and J lost 3 bases, with 12 bases between them. DNA of the CDR3: TGTGCCATTTCGACAGAGAACAATCAGCCCCAGCATTTT. Amino acid sequence: CAISTENNQPQHF.

This chain links TRBV7-2 with TRBJ2-5; 11 bases align to TRBD2. Unmatched junction bases numbered 2, after V lost 5 bases and J lost 3 bases. From germline, CDR1 is SGHTA and CDR2 FQGNSA. The length of the CDR3 is 14 residues. The CDR3 here is CASSQTSGKETQYF. In nucleotides, the CDR3 is TGTGCCAGCAGCCAGACTAGCGGGAAAGAGACCCAGTACTTC.

The chain has TRBV19 and TRBJ2-1, with 11 bases matching TRBD2. V shed 2 bases, J shed 5 bases, and the junction held 2 bases outside the gene matches. The germline CDR1 and CDR2 sequences are LNHDA and SQIVND (reference sequence). The CDR3 runs to 15 residues. The CDR3 DNA follows: TGTGCCAGTAGTATATTGACTAGCGGGGACAATGAGCAGTTCTTC. Translation gives CASSILTSGDNEQFF.

The chain is built from TRBV5-3 and TRBJ2-5; 9 bases align to TRBD1. TRBV5-3 carries the ORF label, with uncertain function. Trimming at V came to 4 bases and at J to 6 bases, leaving 10 bases not matched to a gene. The CDR3 has 15 residues. The DNA for the CDR3 is TGTGCCAGAAGCCTGGCATACAGGGGGCCGCAGACCCAGTACTTC. It codes for CARSLAYRGPQTQYF.

This clone has only a few counts. This chain uses TRBV3-1 (or the pseudogene TRBV3-2) with TRBJ1-2, with 8 positions matching TRBD1. From germline, CDR1 is LGHDT and CDR2 YNNKEL (reference sequence). CDR3 length: 13 residues. After removal of 6 bases from V and 4 bases from J, the junction contained 4 bases not matched to a gene. In DNA form, the CDR3 reads TGTGCCAGCAGGGGACAGGTCGGCTATGGCTACACCTTC. Translation: CASRGQVGYGYTF.

The V call is TRBV27, the J call TRBJ1-4; D ambiguous. CDR3 size: 12 residues. Germline CDR1 MNHEY, CDR2 SMNVEV (reference sequence). Trimming removed 10 bases from V and 4 bases from J, with 10 bases in between. The CDR3 sequence is CATRDLNEKLFF. Here the CDR3 DNA reads TGTGCCACCCGGGATCTTAATGAAAAACTGTTTTTT.

This clone turned up a few times. The CDR3 DNA is TGCAGCGTTGTTCCCGGGACAGTAGGCGGGGAGCTGTTTTTT. Translating gives CSVVPGTVGGELFF. This chain uses TRBV29-1 with TRBJ2-2, with 7 positions matching TRBD1. The CDR3 length is 14 residues. The ends lost 4 bases at V and 7 bases at J; junction bases unmatched: 9. CDR1 is SQVTM, CDR2 ANQGSEA, per germline.

This CDR3 is CASSLLGPGGPYNEQFF. The CDR3 coding sequence is TGTGCCAGCAGTTTATTAGGGCCCGGAGGGCCTTACAATGAGCAGTTCTTC. The chain has TRBV28 and TRBJ2-1, with D tentatively TRBD2 (6 bases). V shed 1 base and J shed 4 bases, with 17 bases lying between them. There are 17 residues in the CDR3. Germline CDR1 MDHEN, CDR2 SYDVKM.

This clone was seen only once. At one boundary the junction diverges from the germline segment, which might be a read error. The CDR3 reads CASSLGDTTYTEQFF. Written as DNA, the CDR3 is TGCGCCAGCAGCTTAGGGGACACCACCTACACTGAGCAGTTCTTC. The chain links TRBV5-1 to TRBJ2-1; D perhaps matches TRBD1 (6 bases). Germline assignment: CDR1 SGHRS and CDR2 YFSETQ. CDR3 size: 15 residues. The variable domain in full, completed from reference TRBV5-1 and TRBJ2-1, reads KAGVTQTPRYLIKTRGQQVTLSCSPISGHRSVSWYQQTPGQGLQFLFEYFSETQRNKGNFPGRFSGRQFSNSRSEMNVSTLELGDSALYLCASSLGDTTYTEQFFGPGTRLTVL.

The chain is built from TRBV6-6 and TRBJ1-4; D is uncertain. This CDR3 has 15 amino acids. Germline loops: CDR1 MNHNY, CDR2 SVGAGI (reference sequence). V lost 0 bases to trimming and J lost 4 bases, with 9 bases between them. The CDR3 sequence is CASSYSTRSNEKLFF. The CDR3, as DNA: TGTGCCAGCAGTTACTCGACACGCAGTAATGAAAAACTGTTTTTT.

The genes are TRBV10-3 and TRBJ2-3, with D perhaps matching TRBD1 (5 bases). V lost 8 bases and J 2 bases, leaving 8 bases between the germline ends. CDR3 length: 12 amino acids. Per the germline V gene, CDR1 is ENHRY and CDR2 is SYGVKD. The DNA of the CDR3 is TGTGCCATCGGGGCGGACACAGATACGCAGTATTTT. This gives the protein CAIGADTDTQYF.

The gene calls are TRBV27 and TRBJ2-7; 8 nucleotides match TRBD1. The CDR3 sequence is 16 residues long. J was trimmed by 3 bases and V by 6 bases; bases with no gene match: 13. CDR1 MNHEY and CDR2 SMNVEV come from the germline V gene (reference sequence). CDR3 region: CASSPQSPGGVYEQYF. In DNA, the CDR3 is TGTGCCAGCAGCCCCCAATCGCCAGGGGGCGTCTACGAGCAGTACTTC.

Only a few counts were recorded for this clone. The rearrangement joins TRBV19 to TRBJ2-7; 9 bases line up with TRBD2. This CDR3 has 16 amino acids. After removal of 5 bases from V and 0 bases from J, the junction contained 8 bases not matched to a gene. In germline, CDR1 is LNHDA, CDR2 SQIVND (reference sequence). As DNA, the CDR3 is TGTGCCAGTAGTGCCCGAGCGGGGGGCGACTCCTACGAGCAGTACTTC. It encodes CASSARAGGDSYEQYF. The whole variable domain, remainder taken from reference TRBV19 and TRBJ2-7, is DGGITQSPKYLFRKEGQNVTLSCEQNLNHDAMYWYRQDPGQGLRLIYYSQIVNDFQKGDIAEGYSVSREKKESFPLTVTSAQKNPTAFYLCASSARAGGDSYEQYFGPGTRLTVT.

Note on this clone: This sample includes further DNA sequences coding for the same CDR3. V gene TRBV5-5 combines with J gene TRBJ1-1, with 7 bases that match TRBD1. V trimming: 4 bases; J trimming: 3 bases; junction bases outside the gene matches: 3. The CDR3 totals 13 residues. Germline CDR1 is SGHKS and CDR2 is YYEKEE (reference sequence). Written as DNA, the CDR3 is TGTGCCAGCAGCCTTCAGGGGGACACTGAAGCTTTCTTT. Translated: CASSLQGDTEAFF.

V usage is TRBV29-1 and J usage is TRBJ2-7; the match to TRBD2 covers 11 bases. CDR3 size: 13 residues. The germline V gene has CDR1 SQVTM and CDR2 ANQGSEA. Trimming cost V 4 bases and J 7 bases; bases outside gene matches: 6. CDR3 sequence reads: CSVVTSGAWEQYF. Written as DNA, the CDR3 is TGCAGCGTTGTGACTAGCGGGGCTTGGGAGCAGTACTTC.

The chain is built from TRBV18 and TRBJ1-2; TRBD1 aligns across 10 bases. V lost 4 bases and J lost 6; bases outside the gene matches: 11. CDR1 is KGHSH and CDR2 is LQKENI in the germline V gene. The CDR3 runs 16 residues. CDR3 sequence (DNA): TGTGCCAGCTCACTGCAGCGGGGACAGGGGATCAATGGCTACACCTTC. Its translation: CASSLQRGQGINGYTF. The full variable domain, rest sourced from reference TRBV18 and TRBJ1-2, is NAGVMQNPRHLVRRRGQEARLRCSPMKGHSHVYWYRQLPEEGLKFMVYLQKENIIDESGMPKERFSAEFPKEGPSILRIQQVVRGDSAAYFCASSLQRGQGINGYTFGSGTRLTVV.

The chain has TRBV18 and TRBJ1-5; a possible D gene is TRBD1 (5 bases). Germline V CDR1 and CDR2: KGHSH, LQKENI. V was trimmed by 2 bases and J by 6 bases, leaving 11 bases between them. The length of the CDR3 is 14 residues. Here the CDR3 reads CASSPSRDVQPQHF. In DNA form, the CDR3 reads TGTGCCAGCTCACCATCCAGGGATGTTCAGCCCCAGCATTTT.

The chain combines TRBV6-5 with TRBJ1-4, with D possibly TRBD1 on 5 matching bases. The CDR3 totals 14 residues. Trimming took off 6 bases at V and 5 bases at J, with 13 bases between the two ends. Germline V gene lookup returns CDR1 MNHEY and CDR2 SVGAGI. CDR3 bases: TGTGCCAGCAGGAACGCCGGGGGGAATGAAAAACTGTTTTTT. It encodes CASRNAGGNEKLFF.

V is TRBV2 and J is TRBJ2-7, with a tentative D call TRBD1 (5 bases). The CDR3 is 14 residues long. Germline V gene lookup returns CDR1 SNHLY and CDR2 FYNNEI. The V gene lost 1 base and the J gene lost 2 bases, with 9 bases spanning the gap. The CDR3 region has the DNA TGTGCCAGCAGTGAAGGCAGGGTCGCCTACGAGCAGTACTTC. Amino acid sequence: CASSEGRVAYEQYF.

V usage is TRBV5-1 and J usage is TRBJ2-7; TRBD1 matches 8 bases. This CDR3 has 11 amino acids. In germline, CDR1 is SGHRS, CDR2 YFSETQ. The V gene end was trimmed by 6 bases and the J gene end by 8 bases; junction bases not matched to a gene: 4. The CDR3 sequence is CASMAGGQQYF. The CDR3 DNA reads as TGCGCCAGCATGGCAGGGGGCCAGCAGTACTTC. Using reference TRBV5-1 and TRBJ2-7 for the parts outside the CDR3, the full variable domain is KAGVTQTPRYLIKTRGQQVTLSCSPISGHRSVSWYQQTPGQGLQFLFEYFSETQRNKGNFPGRFSGRQFSNSRSEMNVSTLELGDSALYLCASMAGGQQYFGPGTRLTVT.

The chain couples TRBV10-3 to TRBJ2-1, with 8 bases that match TRBD2. From germline, CDR1 is ENHRY and CDR2 SYGVKD. CDR3 size: 15 residues. The ends lost 7 bases at V and 7 bases at J; junction bases unmatched: 12. The DNA for the CDR3 is TGTGCCATCAACTCTGGGGGTTTAGCGGGGAATGAGCAGTTCTTC. Translating gives CAINSGGLAGNEQFF.

The chain joins TRBV5-5 to TRBJ1-6; TRBD1 matches at 7 bases. Trimming at V came to 1 base and at J to 7 bases, leaving 5 bases not matched to a gene. Germline V lookup: CDR1 SGHKS, CDR2 YYEKEE (reference sequence). This CDR3 region has 15 residues. CDR3 amino acids: CASSLRRDRNSPLHF. The CDR3 DNA reads TGTGCCAGCAGCTTGCGTCGGGACAGAAATTCACCCCTCCACTTT.

The chain carries TRBV2 and TRBJ2-5; 7 bases are shared with TRBD2. The V gene end was trimmed by 8 bases and the J gene end by 4 bases; junction bases not matched to a gene: 16. The germline CDR1 and CDR2 sequences are SNHLY and FYNNEI. The CDR3 is made up of 16 amino acids. The chain's CDR3 is CASEDAGGSRGETQYF. CDR3 DNA: TGTGCCAGCGAAGACGCGGGCGGGAGTAGGGGAGAGACCCAGTACTTC.

This clone was found a few times. This rearrangement joins TRBV19 to TRBJ2-4; D uncertain. V was cut by 4 bases and J by 0 bases, with 7 bases left in between. The germline CDR1 and CDR2 sequences are LNHDA and SQIVND (reference sequence). This CDR3 has 14 residues. CDR3 region: CASSNPLAKNIQYF. The CDR3 nucleotides read TGTGCCAGTAGTAACCCACTAGCCAAAAACATTCAGTACTTC. Drawing the rest from reference TRBV19 and TRBJ2-4, the complete variable domain is DGGITQSPKYLFRKEGQNVTLSCEQNLNHDAMYWYRQDPGQGLRLIYYSQIVNDFQKGDIAEGYSVSREKKESFPLTVTSAQKNPTAFYLCASSNPLAKNIQYFGAGTRLSVL.

CDR3 in amino acids: CASSYRGLGDTQYF. The DNA for the CDR3 is TGCGCCAGCAGTTACAGGGGGCTCGGAGATACGCAGTATTTT. This chain links TRBV10-1 with TRBJ2-3; 9 bases are a match to TRBD1. The CDR3 loop spans 14 amino acids. V gave up 5 bases and J gave up 5 bases; unmatched junction bases: 5. Germline V gene lookup returns CDR1 WNHNN and CDR2 SYGVQD (reference sequence).